The source of this TCR beta chain is a study of PD-L1 blockade in urothelial cancer (dated 2017 in TCRdb). Looking at the study overall: Every patient began therapy in about 2014 and was given atezolizumab 1,200 mg intravenously every 3 weeks. In the same patients, pretreatment tumors underwent whole exome sequencing and RNA sequencing in addition to TCR sequencing. Progression-free survival longer than 6 months counted as durable clinical benefit, and TCR features were additionally tested against both progression-free and overall survival. Blood samples gave median yields of approximately 130,000 T cells and over 80,000 unique TCRs, along with a median clonality of around 0.08. Pretreatment blood TCR-seq was available for about 30 patients, at least one posttreatment blood collection was obtained for approximately 24 patients, and tumor TCR-seq was available for approximately 24 patients. Nine patients achieved durable clinical benefit and 20 did not. About nine tenths of the roughly 29 patients were identified as males with urothelial cancer of bladder origin, and a prior smoking history was reported by 18 of 29 patients. The study, an exploratory multi-omic analysis, examined somatic, immune and clinical correlates of response to PD-L1 blockade with atezolizumab in urothelial cancer. Blood samples were analyzed at 3 weeks after treatment start (second dose) and at 6 weeks after treatment start. Patients had an ECOG performance status of 0 or 1 and had received between 0 and 3 prior chemotherapy regimens. Pretreatment tumor samples and matched peripheral blood, collected serially before and after atezolizumab treatment, underwent TCR sequencing. Broad study findings and their caveats: A pretreatment peripheral blood TCR clonality below the median was linked to improved progression-free and overall survival. Because of the small sample size (n ≈ 30) and the many exploratory analyses performed, the results are intended to be regarded as hypothesis-generating. Among patients with durable benefit, tumor-associated TCR clones showed greater expansion in peripheral blood 3 weeks after treatment started (n ≈ 20, p = 0.022).

Each PCR received spiked-in synthetic TCR analog templates so that absolute template abundance could be estimated from read counts. The immunoSEQ assay used bias-controlled V and J gene primers to amplify TCRbeta CDR3 regions from genomic DNA. Rearranged TCRbeta segments were sequenced at approximately 20X coverage. Per the original workflow: Clustering was used to correct sequencing errors, and CDR3s were annotated against IMGT so that V, D and J genes could be assigned. Only productive TCRbeta rearrangements were used in downstream analyses, excluding out-of-frame or stop-codon sequences. To compute clonality, Shannon entropy was normalized by the log of the number of unique productive sequences and then subtracted from one. Clones differing between time points or between blood and tumor were identified by Fisher's exact test with Benjamini-Hochberg correction at adjusted p below 0.01. TCRdb's version of the immuneACCESS table is confined to in-frame rearrangements and falls short of the full clone set. An unresolved V gene accounts for under half of the shortfall where checked; the remainder is of unknown origin. V and J calls and clone size are copied from that table; D and trimming were computed from the DNA. The sample table contains about 50,000 clones; only one count was recorded for around 83% of them. The ten largest clones take up approximately 20% of the sample.

The sample's time point label is to be understood as: pretreatment peripheral blood. The cohort included about 27 patients with locally advanced or metastatic urothelial carcinoma who were treated at Memorial Sloan Kettering on a trial protocol. Peripheral blood mononuclear cells were collected from each patient pretreatment and during treatment, giving between 1 and 8 total time points per patient. The Qiagen DNeasy Blood extraction kit was used to purify genomic DNA from total PBMCs and tumor samples. PBMCs were collected pretreatment and during treatment, and were isolated and stored as previously described. Note on this clone: Its antigen remains undetermined. Per-nucleotide qualities are absent, and no much larger clonotype sits a single base away.

Relative to germline, V is missing 3 bases and J is missing 7 bases, with 8 bases of the junction outside any gene match. Per the germline V gene (reference sequence), LNHDA is the CDR1 and SQIVND is the CDR2. Its CDR3 holds 15 amino acids, cysteine through phenylalanine. The read is trimmed to its CDR3 DNA, 45 bases read in frame from base 1. This material consisted of PBMCs, taken around atezolizumab (anti-PD-L1) treatment. The chain couples TRBV19 to TRBJ1-5; 8 central nucleotides agree with TRBD1. The sequence was obtained from a man in his sixties with urothelial cancer. CDR3 reads: CASSIHGQGNQPQHF. The sequenced DNA: TGTGCCAGTAGTATCCATGGACAGGGAAACCAGCCCCAGCATTTT.